This T cell receptor (beta chain) emerged from a study of blood T cells in healthy people across ages. Overall study results and limits: In older individuals, TCR beta diversity per million T cells was lower, falling roughly linearly with age.

Comments on this clonotype: What it binds is not known.

Germline CDR1 and CDR2: MDHEN and SYDVKM. Trimming removed 5 bases at V and 5 bases at J, with 13 bases between. There are 14 residues in the CDR3. The extraction recovered at least 5.5 micrograms of total RNA per sample. Through a sample-barcoded 5' primer and a J-beta primer mix, a second PCR was run for about 6 to 11 cycles. Each cDNA was tagged by a template-switch adaptor containing 12 random nucleotides. TCRdb recomputed calls from the 5' RACE reads with MiXCR, one row per CDR3 protein. The table includes about 1.8 million distinct CDR3 sequences, 49% detected once. The TCR was taken from a woman in her thirties or forties in good health. The chain is built from TRBV28 and TRBJ2-4; possibly TRBD1 or TRBD2 for D (5 bases each). Material for sequencing was blood. CDR3 sequence (DNA): TGTGCCAGCAGTGAGGGGAGCCTCCAAAACATTCAGTACTTC. Protein product: CASSEGSLQNIQYF. The full variable domain, completed using reference TRBV28 and TRBJ2-4, is DVKVTQSSRYLVKRTGEKVFLECVQDMDHENMFWYRQDPGLGLRLIYFSYDVKMKEKGDIPEGYSVSREKKERFSLILESASTNQTSMYLCASSEGSLQNIQYFGAGTRLSVL.